The present TCR beta chain was sequenced within a study of shared clonotypes between healthy human individuals. Study-level information: CD4 naive and memory got three plates each, CD8 naive two, CD8 memory one. General study results and limits: An anticipated effect of sequencing depth on clonotype sharing among donors was recognized.

Naive CD8 cells comprised CD45RO-negative, CCR7-positively selected cells, excluding terminally differentiated effector memory CD45RA+ cells. Assay: immunoSEQ multiplex PCR; the TCRdb copy retains only in-frame clones and omits some. This sample has around 2,100,000 clones, with about 95% found just once. V dropped 0 bases and J dropped 2 bases, with 10 bases sitting between them. Germline loops: CDR1 MNHEY, CDR2 SVGAGI. The CDR3 has 15 residues. Of note for this clone: The antigen remains unidentified.

Sequenced input: naive CD8+ T cells sorted from blood. This TCR was recovered from a man between 18 and 29 years old in good health. V usage is TRBV6-5 and J usage is TRBJ2-5; D not resolved. The CDR3 protein is CASSYSAGQQETQYF. The DNA for the CDR3 is TGTGCCAGCAGTTACTCGGCAGGCCAGCAAGAGACCCAGTACTTC.